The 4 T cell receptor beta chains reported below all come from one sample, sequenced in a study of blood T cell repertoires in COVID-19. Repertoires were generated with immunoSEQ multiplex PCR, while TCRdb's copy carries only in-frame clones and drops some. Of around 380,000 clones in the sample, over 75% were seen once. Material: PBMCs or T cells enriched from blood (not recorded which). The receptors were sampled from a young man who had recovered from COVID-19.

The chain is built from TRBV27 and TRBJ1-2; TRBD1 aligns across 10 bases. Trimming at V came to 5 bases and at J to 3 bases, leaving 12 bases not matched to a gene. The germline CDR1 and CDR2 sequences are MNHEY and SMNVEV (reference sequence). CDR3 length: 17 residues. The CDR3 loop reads CASSPGTGAVLYYGYTF. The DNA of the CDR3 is TGTGCCAGCAGTCCAGGGACAGGGGCCGTATTGTACTATGGCTACACCTTC.

CDR3 coding DNA: TGTGCCAGCAGCGCGCCAGGGACAGGGGATAGGGAGACCCAGTACTTC. Protein: CASSAPGTGDRETQYF. The chain joins TRBV9 to TRBJ2-5, with 10 bases aligning to TRBD1. The V segment lost 3 bases and the J segment 5 bases; nucleotides outside the gene matches: 10. The CDR3 length is 16 residues. The V gene's germline CDR1 is SGDLS and CDR2 YYNGEE.

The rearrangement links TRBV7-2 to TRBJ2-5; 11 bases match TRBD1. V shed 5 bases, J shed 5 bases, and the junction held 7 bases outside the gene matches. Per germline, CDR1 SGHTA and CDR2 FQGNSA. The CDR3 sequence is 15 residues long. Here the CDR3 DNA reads TGTGCCAGCAGCCTTGGACAGGGGGCCTGGGAGACCCAGTACTTC. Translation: CASSLGQGAWETQYF.

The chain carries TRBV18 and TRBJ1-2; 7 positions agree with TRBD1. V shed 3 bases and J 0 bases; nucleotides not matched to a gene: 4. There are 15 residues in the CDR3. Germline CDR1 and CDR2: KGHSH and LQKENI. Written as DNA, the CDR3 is TGTGCCAGCTCACCGACGACAGGGACTAACTATGGCTACACCTTC. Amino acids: CASSPTTGTNYGYTF. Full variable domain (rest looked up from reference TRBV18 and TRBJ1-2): NAGVMQNPRHLVRRRGQEARLRCSPMKGHSHVYWYRQLPEEGLKFMVYLQKENIIDESGMPKERFSAEFPKEGPSILRIQQVVRGDSAAYFCASSPTTGTNYGYTFGSGTRLTVV.